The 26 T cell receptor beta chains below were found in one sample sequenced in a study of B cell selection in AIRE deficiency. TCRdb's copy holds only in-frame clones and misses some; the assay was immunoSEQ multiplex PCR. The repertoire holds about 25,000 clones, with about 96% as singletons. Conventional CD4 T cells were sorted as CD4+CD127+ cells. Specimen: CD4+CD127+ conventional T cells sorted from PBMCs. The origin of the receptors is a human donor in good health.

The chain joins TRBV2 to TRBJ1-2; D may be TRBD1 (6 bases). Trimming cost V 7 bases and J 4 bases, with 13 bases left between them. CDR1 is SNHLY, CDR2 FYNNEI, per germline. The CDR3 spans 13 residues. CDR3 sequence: CASIGWGLYGYTF. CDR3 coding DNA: TGTGCCAGCATCGGGTGGGGGCTCTATGGCTACACCTTC.

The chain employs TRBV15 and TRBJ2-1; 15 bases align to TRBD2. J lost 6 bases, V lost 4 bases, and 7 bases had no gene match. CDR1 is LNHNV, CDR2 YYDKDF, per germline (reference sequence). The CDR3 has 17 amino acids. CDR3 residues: CATSTGTSGRLGNEQFF. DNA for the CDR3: TGTGCCACCAGCACTGGGACTAGCGGGAGGCTAGGCAATGAGCAGTTCTTC.

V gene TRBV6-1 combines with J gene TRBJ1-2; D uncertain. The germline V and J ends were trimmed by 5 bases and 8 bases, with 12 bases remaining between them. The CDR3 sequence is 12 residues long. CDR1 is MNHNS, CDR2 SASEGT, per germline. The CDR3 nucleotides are TGTGCCAGCAGTCCCGGCGGCGTGGGCTACACCTTC. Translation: CASSPGGVGYTF.

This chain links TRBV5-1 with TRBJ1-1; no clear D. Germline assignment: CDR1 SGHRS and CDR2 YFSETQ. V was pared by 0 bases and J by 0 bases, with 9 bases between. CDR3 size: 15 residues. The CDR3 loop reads CASSLEGNMNTEAFF. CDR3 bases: TGCGCCAGCAGCTTGGAGGGCAACATGAACACTGAAGCTTTCTTT.

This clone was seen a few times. The CDR3 DNA follows: TGTGCCAGCAGTGAAAGGGGGAAGGCTAATGAAAAACTGTTTTTT. This translates into CASSERGKANEKLFF. The chain uses TRBV25-1 and TRBJ1-4, with TRBD1 as a possible D gene (6 bases). The ends were cut back, 2 bases at V and 3 bases at J, with 10 bases in the middle. CDR1 and CDR2 from the germline V gene are MGHDK and SYGVNS. The CDR3 loop spans 15 amino acids.

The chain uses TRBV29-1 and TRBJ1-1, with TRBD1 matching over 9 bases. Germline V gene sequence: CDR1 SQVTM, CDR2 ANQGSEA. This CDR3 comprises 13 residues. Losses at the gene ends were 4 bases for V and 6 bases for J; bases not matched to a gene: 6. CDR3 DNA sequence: TGCAGCGTTGCGACAGGGGGAGGTTCTGAAGCTTTCTTT. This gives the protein CSVATGGGSEAFF.

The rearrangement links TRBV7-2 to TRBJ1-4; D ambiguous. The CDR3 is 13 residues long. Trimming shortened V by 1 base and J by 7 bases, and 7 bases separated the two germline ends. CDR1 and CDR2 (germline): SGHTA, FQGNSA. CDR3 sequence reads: CASSLGEVEKLFF. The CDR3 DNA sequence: TGTGCCAGCAGCTTAGGGGAGGTTGAAAAACTGTTTTTT.

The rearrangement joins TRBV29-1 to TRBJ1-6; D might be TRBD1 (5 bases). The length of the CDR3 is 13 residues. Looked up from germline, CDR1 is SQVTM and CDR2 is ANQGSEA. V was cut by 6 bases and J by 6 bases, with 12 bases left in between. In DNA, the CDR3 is TGCAGCGTCTGGGACGGCCCTAATTCACCCCTCCACTTT. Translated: CSVWDGPNSPLHF.

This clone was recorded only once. CDR3 coding DNA: TGTGCCAGCAGCCAAGATAGGACGGACAGGGGGCTAGAGACCCAGTACTTC. Encoded protein: CASSQDRTDRGLETQYF. The V and J genes are TRBV14 and TRBJ2-5; the match to TRBD1 covers 11 bases. V shed 0 bases and J 4 bases; nucleotides not matched to a gene: 7. The V gene's germline CDR1 is SGHDN and CDR2 FVKESK. This CDR3 is 17 amino acids long.

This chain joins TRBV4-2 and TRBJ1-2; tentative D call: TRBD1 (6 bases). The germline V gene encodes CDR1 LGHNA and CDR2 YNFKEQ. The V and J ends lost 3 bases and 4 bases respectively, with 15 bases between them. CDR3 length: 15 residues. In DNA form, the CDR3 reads TGTGCCAGCAGCCATCTTGGGGGGCGTGCCTATGGCTACACCTTC. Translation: CASSHLGGRAYGYTF.

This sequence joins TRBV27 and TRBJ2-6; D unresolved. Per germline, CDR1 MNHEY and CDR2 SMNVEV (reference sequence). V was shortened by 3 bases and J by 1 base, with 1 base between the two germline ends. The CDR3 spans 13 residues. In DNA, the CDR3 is TGTGCCAGCAGTTTTTCTGGGGCCAACGTCCTGACTTTC. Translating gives CASSFSGANVLTF.

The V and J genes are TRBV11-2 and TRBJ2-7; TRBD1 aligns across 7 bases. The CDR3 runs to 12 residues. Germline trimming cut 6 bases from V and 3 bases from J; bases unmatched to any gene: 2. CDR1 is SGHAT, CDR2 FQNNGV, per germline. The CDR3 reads CASSRQGYEQYF. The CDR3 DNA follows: TGTGCCAGCAGTAGACAGGGCTACGAGCAGTACTTC.

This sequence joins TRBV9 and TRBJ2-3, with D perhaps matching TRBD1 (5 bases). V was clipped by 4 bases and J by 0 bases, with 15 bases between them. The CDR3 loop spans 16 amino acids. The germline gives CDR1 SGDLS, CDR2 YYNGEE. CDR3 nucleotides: TGTGCCAGCAGCAAACAATCAGGGTTGAGCACAGATACGCAGTATTTT. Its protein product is CASSKQSGLSTDTQYF. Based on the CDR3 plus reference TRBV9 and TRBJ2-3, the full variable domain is DSGVTQTPKHLITATGQRVTLRCSPRSGDLSVYWYQQSLDQGLQFLIQYYNGEERAKGNILERFSAQQFPDLHSELNLSSLELGDSALYFCASSKQSGLSTDTQYFGPGTRLTVL.

The CDR3 sequence is CASTQMPRTDTQYF. In nucleotides, the CDR3 is TGTGCCAGCACTCAAATGCCCCGCACAGATACGCAGTATTTT. This chain uses TRBV28 with TRBJ2-3; D is uncertain. The germline V gene has CDR1 MDHEN and CDR2 SYDVKM. Trimming left V 7 bases short and J 1 base short, with 12 bases between. The length of the CDR3 is 14 residues.

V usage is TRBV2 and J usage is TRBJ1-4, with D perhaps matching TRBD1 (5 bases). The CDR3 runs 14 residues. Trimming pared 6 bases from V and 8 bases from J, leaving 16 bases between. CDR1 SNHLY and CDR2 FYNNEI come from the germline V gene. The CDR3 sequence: CASSPRVIEEKLFF. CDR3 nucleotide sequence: TGTGCCAGCAGCCCCAGGGTAATAGAAGAAAAACTGTTTTTT.

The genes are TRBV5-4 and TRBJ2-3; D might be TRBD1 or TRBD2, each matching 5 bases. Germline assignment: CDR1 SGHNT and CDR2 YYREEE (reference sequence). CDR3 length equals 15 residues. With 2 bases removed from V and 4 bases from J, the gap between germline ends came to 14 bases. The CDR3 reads CASSFMGRMADTQYF. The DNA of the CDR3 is TGTGCCAGCAGCTTCATGGGACGAATGGCAGATACGCAGTATTTT.

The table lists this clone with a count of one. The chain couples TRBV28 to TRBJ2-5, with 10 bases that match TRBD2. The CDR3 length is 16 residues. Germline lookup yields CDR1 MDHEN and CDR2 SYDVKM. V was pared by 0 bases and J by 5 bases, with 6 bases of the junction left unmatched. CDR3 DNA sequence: TGTGCCAGCAGTTTATGGTCTAGCGGGAGCTCGGAGACCCAGTACTTC. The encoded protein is CASSLWSSGSSETQYF.

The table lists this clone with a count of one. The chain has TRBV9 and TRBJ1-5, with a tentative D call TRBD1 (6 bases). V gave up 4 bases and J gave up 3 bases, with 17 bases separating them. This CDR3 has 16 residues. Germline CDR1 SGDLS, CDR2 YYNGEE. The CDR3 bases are TGTGCCAGCAGCCCGGGCCCGGGGACATACAATCAGCCCCAGCATTTT. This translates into CASSPGPGTYNQPQHF.

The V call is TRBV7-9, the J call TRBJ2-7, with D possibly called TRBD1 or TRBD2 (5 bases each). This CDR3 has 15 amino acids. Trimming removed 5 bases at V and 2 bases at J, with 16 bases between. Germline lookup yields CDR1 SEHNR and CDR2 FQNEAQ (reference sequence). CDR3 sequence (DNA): TGTGCCAGCAGCCCATCCGGGACGGTGACCTACGAGCAGTACTTC. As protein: CASSPSGTVTYEQYF.

This CDR3 is CAISAGREGPRNEQFF. The CDR3 DNA reads as TGTGCCATCAGTGCCGGGCGGGAGGGACCCAGGAATGAGCAGTTCTTC. The chain recombines TRBV10-3 with TRBJ2-1; 9 bases align to TRBD2. CDR3 size: 16 residues. V lost 4 bases to trimming and J lost 7 bases; unmatched junction nucleotides: 11. Germline CDR1 and CDR2: ENHRY and SYGVKD.

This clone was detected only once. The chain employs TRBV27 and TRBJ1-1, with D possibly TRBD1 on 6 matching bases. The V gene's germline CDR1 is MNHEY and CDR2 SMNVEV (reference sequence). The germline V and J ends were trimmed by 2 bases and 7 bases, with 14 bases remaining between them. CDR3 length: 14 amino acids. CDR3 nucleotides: TGTGCCAGCAGTTTAAACAGACAGGCCTATGAAGCTTTCTTT. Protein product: CASSLNRQAYEAFF.

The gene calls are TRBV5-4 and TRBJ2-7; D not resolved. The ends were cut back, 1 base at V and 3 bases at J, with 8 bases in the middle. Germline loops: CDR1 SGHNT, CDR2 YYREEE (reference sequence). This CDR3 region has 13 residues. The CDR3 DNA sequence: TGTGCCAGCAGCTTGCCCGGAAACTACGAGCAGTACTTC. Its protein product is CASSLPGNYEQYF.

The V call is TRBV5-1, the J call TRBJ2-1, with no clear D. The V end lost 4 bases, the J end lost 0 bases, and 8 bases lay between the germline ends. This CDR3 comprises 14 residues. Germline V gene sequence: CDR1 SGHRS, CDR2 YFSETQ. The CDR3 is CASSLTISYNEQFF. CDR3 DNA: TGCGCCAGCAGCCTTACTATCTCCTACAATGAGCAGTTCTTC.

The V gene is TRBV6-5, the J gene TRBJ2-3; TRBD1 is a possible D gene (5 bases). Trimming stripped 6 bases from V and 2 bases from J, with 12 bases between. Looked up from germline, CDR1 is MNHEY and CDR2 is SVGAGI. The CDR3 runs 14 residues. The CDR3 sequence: CASRAMGHTDTQYF. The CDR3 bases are TGTGCCAGCAGGGCCATGGGGCACACAGATACGCAGTATTTT.

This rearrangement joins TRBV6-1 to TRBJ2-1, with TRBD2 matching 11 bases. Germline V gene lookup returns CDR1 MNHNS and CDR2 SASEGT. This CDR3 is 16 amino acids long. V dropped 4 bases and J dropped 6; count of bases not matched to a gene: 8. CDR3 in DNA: TGTGCCAGCAGTGCTTTCGTAGCGGGAGGGTTCAATGAGCAGTTCTTC. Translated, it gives CASSAFVAGGFNEQFF.

CDR3 bases: TGCAGCGTTGTGGGGGTCGGCGGGAGGGGCTTATTTTCTAGCACAGATACGCAGTATTTT. Translation gives CSVVGVGGRGLFSSTDTQYF. V is TRBV29-1 and J is TRBJ2-3; TRBD2 matches 9 bases. In germline, CDR1 is SQVTM, CDR2 ANQGSEA. The CDR3 has 20 amino acids. V lost 4 bases, J lost 0 bases, and 20 bases stayed unmatched.